Below, 21 T cell receptor beta chains from the same sample are listed, as sequenced in a study of blood T cell repertoires in COVID-19. Clones were sequenced by immunoSEQ multiplex PCR, and TCRdb holds only the in-frame ones, with some missing. Here the sample spans around 47,000 clones, approximately 90% being singletons. What was sequenced was peripheral blood. The origin of the receptors is a man aged 35 to 55 with COVID-19, enrolled during active disease.

In nucleotides, the CDR3 is TGTGCCAGCAGCTTAGATGAGCGGGGGGGGCAGTACTTC. Its translation: CASSLDERGGQYF. The chain joins TRBV11-2 to TRBJ2-7; TRBD2 matches at 10 bases. The CDR3 is 13 residues long. The germline gives CDR1 SGHAT, CDR2 FQNNGV. J was trimmed by 9 bases and V by 0 bases; bases with no gene match: 2.

The CDR3 DNA sequence: TGCGCCAGCAGCCATGGGGGACTAGCGGGAGGAAAACTCAATGAGCAGTTCTTC. This codes for CASSHGGLAGGKLNEQFF. The gene calls are TRBV5-1 and TRBJ2-1, with TRBD2 identical over 15 bases. Germline-derived CDR1 and CDR2 are SGHRS and YFSETQ. CDR3 size: 18 residues. J was trimmed by 6 bases and V by 4 bases; bases with no gene match: 11.

The V gene is TRBV28, the J gene TRBJ1-1, with a possible D match to TRBD1 (5 bases). Germline CDR1 is MDHEN and CDR2 is SYDVKM. The length of the CDR3 is 14 residues. With 5 bases removed from V and 3 bases from J, the gap between germline ends came to 13 bases. CDR3 nucleotides: TGTGCCAGCAGTCCCGGCGGGGCCTACACTGAAGCTTTCTTT. Encoded protein: CASSPGGAYTEAFF.

The genes are TRBV4-1 and TRBJ1-5; 8 bases are a match to TRBD1. V shed 1 base, J shed 6 bases, and the junction held 8 bases outside the gene matches. This CDR3 region has 16 residues. Germline-derived CDR1 and CDR2 are MGHRA and YSYEKL. The CDR3 region has the DNA TGCGCCAGCAGCCAAGTGGGCAGGGGGCAGAGTCAGCCCCAGCATTTT. Translation gives CASSQVGRGQSQPQHF.

V gene TRBV4-2 combines with J gene TRBJ2-7; TRBD2 aligns across 11 bases. Germline V lookup: CDR1 LGHNA, CDR2 YNFKEQ. The J segment lost 0 bases and the V segment lost 4 bases, leaving 8 bases of the junction unmatched. The CDR3 runs 17 residues. CDR3 residues: CASSRGLAGPSSYEQYF. DNA for the CDR3: TGTGCCAGCAGCCGAGGACTAGCGGGCCCGAGCTCCTACGAGCAGTACTTC.

The chain carries TRBV19 and TRBJ2-2; 11 bases align to TRBD2. This CDR3 comprises 15 residues. Trimming took 7 bases from V and 1 from J; bases not matched to a gene: 2. From germline, CDR1 is LNHDA and CDR2 SQIVND (reference sequence). CDR3 nucleotides: TGTGCCAGTAAAACTAGCGGGGGGAACACCGGGGAGCTGTTTTTT. Translation gives CASKTSGGNTGELFF.

This sequence joins TRBV19 and TRBJ1-3; D remains ambiguous. Looked up from germline, CDR1 is LNHDA and CDR2 is SQIVND (reference sequence). V was pared by 6 bases and J by 2 bases, with 8 bases between. The CDR3 sequence is 13 residues long. For the CDR3, the DNA is TGTGCCAGTAGGGGCCAAACTGGAAACACCATATATTTT. It yields the protein CASRGQTGNTIYF.

V and J are TRBV9 and TRBJ1-3; unclear D gene. Looked up from germline, CDR1 is SGDLS and CDR2 is YYNGEE. Between the trimmed V and J ends, which lost 0 bases and 4 bases, there was a span of 8 bases. The CDR3 consists of 14 residues. In DNA, the CDR3 is TGTGCCAGCAGCGTAGACGCCAGGGGAAACACCATATATTTT. Its translation is CASSVDARGNTIYF.

This clone was seen only once. The V and J genes are TRBV3-1 (or the pseudogene TRBV3-2) and TRBJ2-5; D uncertain. Germline-derived CDR1 and CDR2 are LGHDT and YNNKEL (reference sequence). The V gene lost 3 bases and the J gene lost 4 bases, with 12 bases spanning the gap. The CDR3 length is 14 residues. The CDR3 DNA reads TGTGCCAGCAGCCATAACCGGGTCTCAGAGACCCAGTACTTC. This sequence encodes CASSHNRVSETQYF.

This chain uses TRBV5-1 with TRBJ1-2; D perhaps matches TRBD1 (6 bases). The ends were cut back, 4 bases at V and 3 bases at J, with 16 bases in the middle. There are 15 residues in the CDR3. The germline gives CDR1 SGHRS, CDR2 YFSETQ. The CDR3 region is CASSLTTGQDYGYTF. The CDR3 DNA sequence: TGCGCCAGCAGCCTTACAACAGGGCAGGACTATGGCTACACCTTC.

The CDR3 DNA is TGTGCCACCAGCATTTTCCAAGACAGATTCTCCTACGAGCAGTACTTC. The encoded protein is CATSIFQDRFSYEQYF. V and J are TRBV15 and TRBJ2-7, with D possibly being TRBD1 (5 bases). The CDR3 consists of 16 residues. Germline V gives CDR1 LNHNV, CDR2 YYDKDF (reference sequence). The ends were cut back, 4 bases at V and 0 bases at J, with 16 bases in the middle.

Only one count was recorded for this clone. The chain combines TRBV18 with TRBJ1-3, with TRBD1 identical over 8 bases. The CDR3 length is 15 residues. V lost 3 bases and J lost 0; bases outside the gene matches: 1. Germline assignment: CDR1 KGHSH and CDR2 LQKENI. Written as DNA, the CDR3 is TGTGCCAGCTCACCGACAGGGGCCTCTGGAAACACCATATATTTT. It specifies CASSPTGASGNTIYF. The whole variable domain, filled in from reference TRBV18 and TRBJ1-3, reads NAGVMQNPRHLVRRRGQEARLRCSPMKGHSHVYWYRQLPEEGLKFMVYLQKENIIDESGMPKERFSAEFPKEGPSILRIQQVVRGDSAAYFCASSPTGASGNTIYFGEGSWLTVV.

This chain joins TRBV5-1 and TRBJ1-4; 9 nucleotides line up with TRBD1. V dropped 3 bases and J dropped 3; count of bases not matched to a gene: 6. Germline-derived CDR1 and CDR2 are SGHRS and YFSETQ. CDR3 size: 16 residues. The CDR3 here is CASSYGTGSPNEKLFF. CDR3 nucleotides: TGCGCCAGCAGCTACGGGACAGGGTCTCCTAATGAAAAACTGTTTTTT.

This clone has just one count. V gene TRBV5-6 combines with J gene TRBJ1-2; D is perhaps TRBD1 (5 bases). The CDR3 has 16 amino acids. Per germline, CDR1 SGHDT and CDR2 YYEEEE. With 5 bases removed from V and 4 bases from J, the gap between germline ends came to 21 bases. The CDR3 protein is CASSRGGGISTYGYTF. The CDR3 DNA reads as TGTGCCAGCAGTCGTGGGGGAGGCATATCCACCTATGGCTACACCTTC.

This sequence joins TRBV19 and TRBJ1-6; the D is unclear. This CDR3 is built from 15 residues. The ends were cut back, 3 bases at V and 7 bases at J, with 13 bases in the middle. CDR1 is LNHDA, CDR2 SQIVND, per germline (reference sequence). The CDR3 DNA is TGTGCCAGTAGTATTCAAGGCGGAGAGAATTCACCCCTCCACTTT. This encodes CASSIQGGENSPLHF.

The chain couples TRBV2 to TRBJ1-2, with 7 bases that match TRBD1. The CDR3 is 13 residues long. Germline CDR1 SNHLY, CDR2 FYNNEI. After removal of 4 bases from V and 4 bases from J, the junction contained 3 bases not matched to a gene. The CDR3 region has the DNA TGTGCCAGCAGTGCAGGACAGGTCTATGGCTACACCTTC. Its protein product is CASSAGQVYGYTF.

The chain joins TRBV28 to TRBJ1-5; D is perhaps TRBD1 (6 bases). The germline CDR1 and CDR2 sequences are MDHEN and SYDVKM. This CDR3 region has 16 residues. V lost 11 bases to trimming and J lost 1 base, with 21 bases between them. CDR3 in amino acids: CAGAVGGARSNQPQHF. The CDR3 region has the DNA TGTGCCGGCGCAGTCGGGGGGGCTAGGAGCAATCAGCCCCAGCATTTT.

J is TRBJ1-2 and V is TRBV5-6, with 9 positions matching TRBD1. CDR1 is SGHDT, CDR2 YYEEEE, per germline. Losses at the gene ends were 4 bases for V and 8 bases for J; bases not matched to a gene: 12. The CDR3 runs 15 residues. CDR3 sequence (DNA): TGTGCCAGCAGCCCACAGGGGGCGCCCCTAAAAGGCTACACCTTC. Its translation: CASSPQGAPLKGYTF.

This clone was counted a single time. The rearrangement joins TRBV7-6 to TRBJ2-5; 7 nucleotides agree with TRBD2. Germline V gene sequence: CDR1 SGHVS, CDR2 FNYEAQ. The CDR3 spans 13 residues. Trimming took 8 bases from V and 5 from J; bases not matched to a gene: 8. The DNA of the CDR3 is TGTGCCAGCGCGGGGGAGCCTGGGGAGACCCAGTACTTC. As protein: CASAGEPGETQYF.

This clone showed up just a few times. This rearrangement joins TRBV2 to TRBJ2-3; 14 bases line up with TRBD2. The CDR3 extends over 15 amino acids. Looked up from germline, CDR1 is SNHLY and CDR2 is FYNNEI. The junction had 2 bases not matched to a gene; V was cut back by 5 bases and J by 4 bases. Here the CDR3 reads CASSRLAGGADTQYF. Here the CDR3 DNA reads TGTGCCAGCAGTCGACTAGCGGGAGGGGCAGATACGCAGTATTTT.

V usage is TRBV7-2 and J usage is TRBJ1-2; 9 nucleotides agree with TRBD1. The CDR3 runs to 17 residues. The germline V gene encodes CDR1 SGHTA and CDR2 FQGNSA. Unmatched junction bases numbered 15, after V lost 4 bases and J lost 6 bases. The CDR3 sequence is CASSYLLLRDREDGYTF. In nucleotides, the CDR3 is TGTGCCAGCAGCTACCTATTACTCCGGGACAGGGAGGATGGCTACACCTTC.